This T cell receptor (beta chain) originates from a study of shared clonotypes between healthy human individuals. Execution of the assay was at deep level. The assay was immunoSEQ multiplex PCR, and TCRdb's table has in-frame clones only and misses some. The data show a few million clones, 92% seen once. Everyone who donated was a Caucasian adult who lived in Nashville, Tennessee. The CDR3 runs to 14 residues. Per the germline V gene, CDR1 is MDHEN and CDR2 is SYDVKM. The V and J ends lost 2 bases and 8 bases, in that order; junction bases with no gene match: 7. Sequenced input: naive CD4+ T cells from PBMCs. The subset was: CD45RA+ positively selected. The rearrangement joins TRBV28 to TRBJ1-2; TRBD1 aligns across 8 bases. The sequence was obtained from a man aged 18-30 years in good health. Some clones in this sample may be carry-over from other donors' samples. The CDR3 DNA sequence: TGTGCCAGCAGTTTACCGAGACAGGGGCCCGGCTACACCTTC. It codes for CASSLPRQGPGYTF.